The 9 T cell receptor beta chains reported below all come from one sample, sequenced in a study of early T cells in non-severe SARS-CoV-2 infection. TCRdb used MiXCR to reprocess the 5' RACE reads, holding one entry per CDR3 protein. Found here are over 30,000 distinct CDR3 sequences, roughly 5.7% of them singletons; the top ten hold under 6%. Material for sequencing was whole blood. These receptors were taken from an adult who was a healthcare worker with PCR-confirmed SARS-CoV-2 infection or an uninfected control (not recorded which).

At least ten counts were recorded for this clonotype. The chain's CDR3 is CASSLAPGRNQPQHF. CDR3 bases: TGTGCCAGCAGCTTAGCACCAGGGAGGAATCAGCCCCAGCATTTT. The chain carries TRBV7-6 and TRBJ1-5; weak D call: TRBD1 (5 bases). The CDR3 spans 15 residues. CDR1 SGHVS and CDR2 FNYEAQ come from the germline V gene. With 0 bases removed from V and 4 bases from J, the gap between germline ends came to 10 bases.

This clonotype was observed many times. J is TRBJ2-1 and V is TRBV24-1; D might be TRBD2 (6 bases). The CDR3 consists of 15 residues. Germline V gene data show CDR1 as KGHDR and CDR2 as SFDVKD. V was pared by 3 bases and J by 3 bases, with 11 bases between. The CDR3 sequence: CATSDPLADYNEQFF. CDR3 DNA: TGTGCCACCAGTGATCCACTAGCAGACTACAATGAGCAGTTCTTC.

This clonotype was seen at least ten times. CDR3 DNA: TGCGCCAGCAGTGAGGGGTCTAGCGGGACCTATGAGCAGTTCTTC. Amino acid sequence: CASSEGSSGTYEQFF. J is TRBJ2-1 and V is TRBV10-1, with 9 bases lining up with TRBD2. This CDR3 comprises 15 residues. Germline CDR1 WNHNN, CDR2 SYGVQD (reference sequence). V shed 2 bases, J shed 8 bases, and the junction held 7 bases outside the gene matches.

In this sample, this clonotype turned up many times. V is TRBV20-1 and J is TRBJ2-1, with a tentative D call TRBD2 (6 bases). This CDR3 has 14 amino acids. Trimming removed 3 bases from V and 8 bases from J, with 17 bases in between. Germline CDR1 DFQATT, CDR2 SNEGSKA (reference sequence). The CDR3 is CSASAFPRLDEQFF. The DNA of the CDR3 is TGCAGTGCTAGCGCCTTCCCGAGACTAGATGAGCAGTTCTTC.

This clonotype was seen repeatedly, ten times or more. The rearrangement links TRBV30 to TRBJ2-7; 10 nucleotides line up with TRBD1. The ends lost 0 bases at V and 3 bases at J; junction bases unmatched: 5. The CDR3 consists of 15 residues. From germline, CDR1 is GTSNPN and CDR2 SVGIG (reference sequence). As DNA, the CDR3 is TGTGCCTGGAGTGTACGCGGGACAGGGGTCTACGAGCAGTACTTC. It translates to CAWSVRGTGVYEQYF.

CDR3 protein: CASSRQETQYF. DNA for the CDR3: TGTGCCAGCAGCAGACAAGAGACCCAGTACTTC. The chain employs TRBV12-3 or TRBV12-4 and TRBJ2-5; D remains unclear. The V end lost 6 bases, the J end lost 2 bases, and 4 bases lay between the germline ends. There are 11 residues in the CDR3.

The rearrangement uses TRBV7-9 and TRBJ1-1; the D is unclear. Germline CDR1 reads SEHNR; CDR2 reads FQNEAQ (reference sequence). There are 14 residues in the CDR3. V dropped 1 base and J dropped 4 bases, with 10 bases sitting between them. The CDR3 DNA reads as TGTGCCAGCAGCTTAGTGGGAGAAGGCACTGAAGCTTTCTTT. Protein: CASSLVGEGTEAFF.

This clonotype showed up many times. The CDR3 nucleotides are TGTGCCTGGAGCACCGGAGATACGCAGTATTTT. Translated, it gives CAWSTGDTQYF. V and J are TRBV30 and TRBJ2-3; D is unclear. V dropped 3 bases and J dropped 5 bases, with 6 bases sitting between them. Per germline, CDR1 GTSNPN and CDR2 SVGIG (reference sequence). The CDR3 contains 11 residues.

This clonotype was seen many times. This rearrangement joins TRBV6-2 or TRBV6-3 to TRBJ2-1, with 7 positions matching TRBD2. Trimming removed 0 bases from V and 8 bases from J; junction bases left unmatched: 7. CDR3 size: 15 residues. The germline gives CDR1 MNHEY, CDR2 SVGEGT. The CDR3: CASSYSPAGSDEQFF. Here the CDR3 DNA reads TGTGCCAGCAGTTACTCCCCAGCGGGAAGCGATGAGCAGTTCTTC.